A single sample is the source of the 6 T cell receptor beta chains below, sequenced in a study of CD8+CD57+ T cells in acquired aplastic anemia. Patients sequenced had flow cytometry evidence of CD8+CD57+ cell expansion. TCR beta VDJ and CDR3 were profiled, and genomic DNA was the template. TCRdb itself ran the reads through MiXCR, one entry per CDR3 protein. Of hundreds of thousands of distinct CDR3 sequences in the sample, about a third were seen once. The sequencing sample was made of sorted CD4+, CD8+, or CD8+CD57+ T cells (not recorded which) from PBMCs. The source is a human donor with aplastic anemia.

This clonotype came up a few times. V is TRBV12-3 or TRBV12-4 and J is TRBJ1-5; no definite D call. Trimming took off 3 bases at V and 5 bases at J, with 11 bases between the two ends. The CDR3 extends over 14 amino acids. The CDR3 DNA follows: TGTGCCAGCAGTTTTCAAGGGCAAGATCAGCCCCAGCATTTT. It encodes CASSFQGQDQPQHF.

V and J are TRBV5-1 and TRBJ1-4, with a possible D match to TRBD1 (5 bases). V dropped 4 bases and J dropped 3 bases, with 13 bases sitting between them. Looked up from germline, CDR1 is SGHRS and CDR2 is YFSETQ. The length of the CDR3 is 15 residues. CDR3 amino acids: CASSQGLFSNEKLFF. DNA of the CDR3: TGCGCCAGCAGCCAGGGACTTTTCTCTAATGAAAAACTGTTTTTT.

The chain employs TRBV6-1 and TRBJ2-1; 9 bases are shared with TRBD2. V was pared by 6 bases and J by 4 bases, with 4 bases of the junction left unmatched. The CDR3 covers 14 residues. CDR1 is MNHNS and CDR2 is SASEGT in the germline V gene. For the CDR3, the DNA is TGTGCCAGCAGCACGAGCGGGAGGTACAATGAGCAGTTCTTC. Its protein is CASSTSGRYNEQFF.

As for this clonotype: A much bigger clone sits one base away, suggesting this may be a read error. The chain recombines TRBV5-1 with TRBJ2-1, with D possibly called TRBD1 or TRBD2 (7 bases each). Looked up from germline, CDR1 is SGHRS and CDR2 is YFSETQ. The CDR3 loop spans 13 amino acids. The CDR3 loop reads CVSSMRQGGEQFF. CDR3 sequence (DNA): TGCGTCAGCAGCATGCGACAGGGAGGGGAGCAGTTCTTC.

The chain couples TRBV5-6 to TRBJ2-7, with 10 bases that match TRBD1. The CDR3 consists of 12 residues. Per germline, CDR1 SGHDT and CDR2 YYEEEE. The V gene end was trimmed by 3 bases and the J gene end by 7 bases; junction bases not matched to a gene: 1. This chain's CDR3 is CASSWDRGEQYF. CDR3 sequence (DNA): TGTGCCAGCAGCTGGGACAGGGGAGAGCAGTACTTC.

This clonotype showed up just once. A read error may be the cause here, since a much bigger clone is one base away. The gene calls are TRBV10-3 and TRBJ1-4; D might be TRBD1 (5 bases). The CDR3 is 17 amino acids. The germline gives CDR1 ENHRY, CDR2 SYGVKD. This chain's CDR3 is CAISESRLGGTNEELFF. In nucleotides, the CDR3 is TGTGCCATCAGTGAGTCTCGTTTGGGGGGAACTAATGAAGAACTGTTTTTT.